This entry describes one T cell receptor (beta chain). Cohort 3 donors were reported recovered after two negative PCRs, clearance, or symptom resolution. The assay was immunoSEQ multiplex PCR, and TCRdb's table has in-frame clones only and misses some. Counted here are about 330,000 clones, roughly 87% occurring once; the ten biggest clones make up approximately 5%. Trimming removed 3 bases at V and 5 bases at J, with 11 bases between. This CDR3 is built from 14 residues. CDR1 is LNHDA, CDR2 SQIVND, per germline (reference sequence). This sample stems from a study of blood T cell repertoires in COVID-19.

The chain carries TRBV19 and TRBJ2-1, with D possibly matching TRBD1 (5 bases). Material: PBMCs or T cells enriched from blood (not recorded which). The receptor was derived from a woman in her twenties or thirties who had recovered from COVID-19. The CDR3 nucleotides read TGTGCCAGTAGTATTACAGGTACGGACAATGAGCAGTTCTTC. This gives the protein CASSITGTDNEQFF.